This T cell receptor (beta chain) originates from a study of Ad26.COV2.S vaccination and SARS-CoV-2 variants. At the level of the study: The authors gave Ad26.COV2.S intramuscularly, either once or twice 56 days apart.

The treatment denotes: roughly 18 received Ad26.COV2.S at low or high dose, single or two shots; 5 received placebo; per-sample allocation not given. Material that was analyzed had been drawn on day 63 after the first vaccine or placebo injection. This CDR3 is 14 amino acids long. Germline lookup yields CDR1 LNHDA and CDR2 SQIVND (reference sequence). V shed 7 bases and J shed 10 bases, with 19 bases lying between them. Generated by immunoSEQ multiplex PCR, the TCRdb table keeps only in-frame clones and is missing some. The repertoire consists of around 250,000 clones, with more than 70% occurring once and the leading ten covering 3% to 4%.

The receptor was isolated from a person between 18 and 65 years old who received the Ad26.COV2.S COVID-19 vaccine or a placebo. The sample consisted of peripheral blood, taken in a trial of Ad26.COV2.S vaccine versus placebo. The chain is built from TRBV19 and TRBJ1-4, with D maybe TRBD1 (6 bases). CDR3 protein: CASNNNDNRVKLFF. CDR3 DNA: TGTGCCAGTAACAACAATGACAACAGGGTAAAACTGTTTTTT.